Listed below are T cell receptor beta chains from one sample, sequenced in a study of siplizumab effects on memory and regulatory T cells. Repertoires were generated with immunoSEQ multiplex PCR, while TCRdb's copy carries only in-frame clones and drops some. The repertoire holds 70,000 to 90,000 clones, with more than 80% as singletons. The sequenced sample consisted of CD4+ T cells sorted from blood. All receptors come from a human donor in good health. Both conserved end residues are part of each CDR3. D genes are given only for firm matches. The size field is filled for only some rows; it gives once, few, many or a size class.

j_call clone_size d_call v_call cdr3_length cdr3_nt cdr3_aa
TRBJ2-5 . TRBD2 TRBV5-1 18 TGCGCCAGCAGCCCGCGATACCGGACTAGCGGGACCCCAGAGACCCAGTACTTC CASSPRYRTSGTPETQYF
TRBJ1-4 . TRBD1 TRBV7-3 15 TGTGCCAGCAGCCCACCGGGGACAGTTAATGAAAAACTGTTTTTT CASSPPGTVNEKLFF
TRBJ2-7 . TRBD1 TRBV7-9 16 TGTGCCAGCAGCTTAGGTGCGGGGACAGGGGTGCACGAGCAGTACTTC CASSLGAGTGVHEQYF
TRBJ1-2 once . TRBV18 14 TGTGCCAGCTCACCACCGGGTTCTAGGGTCGGCTACACCTTC CASSPPGSRVGYTF
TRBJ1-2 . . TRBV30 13 TGTGCCTGGAGTGGTGGCCCTAACTATGGCTACACCTTC CAWSGGPNYGYTF
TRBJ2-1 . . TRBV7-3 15 TGTGCCAGCAGCTTAAATCCGGGAGTAATCAATGAGCAGTTCTTC CASSLNPGVINEQFF
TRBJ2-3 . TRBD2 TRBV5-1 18 TGCGCCAGCAGCTTGGAAGGGACTAGCGGGAGTAGGACAGATACGCAGTATTTT CASSLEGTSGSRTDTQYF
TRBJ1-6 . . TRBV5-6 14 TGTGCCAGCAAGATACAGATAGTAGATTCACCCCTCCACTTT CASKIQIVDSPLHF
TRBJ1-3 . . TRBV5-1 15 TGCGCCAGCAGTTTGGAGGGTAGCTCTGGAAACACCATATATTTT CASSLEGSSGNTIYF
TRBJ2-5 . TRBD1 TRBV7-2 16 TGTGCCAGCAGCTTATATCAGGGGGCGCAGGGGGAGACCCAGTACTTC CASSLYQGAQGETQYF
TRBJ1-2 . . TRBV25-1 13 TGTGCCAGCAGTCCAGTCAGGAACTATGGCTACACCTTC CASSPVRNYGYTF
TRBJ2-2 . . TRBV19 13 TGTGCCAGTAGTGCGCAGAACACCGGGGAGCTGTTTTTT CASSAQNTGELFF
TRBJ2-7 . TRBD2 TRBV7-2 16 TGTGCCGGACTACCCCTAGCGGGAGTATTCGCCTACGAGCAGTACTTC CAGLPLAGVFAYEQYF
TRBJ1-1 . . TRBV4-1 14 TGCGCCAGCAGCCAGCCCGGGACAAAACGCGAAGCTTTCTTT CASSQPGTKREAFF
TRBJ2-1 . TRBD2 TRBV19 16 TGTGCCAGTAGTATTTCGGCTAGCGGGACCTACAATGAGCAGTTCTTC CASSISASGTYNEQFF
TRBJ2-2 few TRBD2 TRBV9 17 TGTGCCAGCAGCTACGAGAGCGGGACTGCGAACACCGGGGAGCTGTTTTTT CASSYESGTANTGELFF
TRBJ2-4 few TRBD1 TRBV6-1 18 TGTGCCAGCAGTGATAGGGACAGGGGTACTCGGGCCAAAAACATTCAGTACTTC CASSDRDRGTRAKNIQYF
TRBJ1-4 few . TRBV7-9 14 TGTGCCAGCAGCTTAGAACAGGCGGATGAAAAACTGTTTTTT CASSLEQADEKLFF
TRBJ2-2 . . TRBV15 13 TGTGCCACCAGCAGAGTGTTCACCGGGGAGCTGTTTTTT CATSRVFTGELFF
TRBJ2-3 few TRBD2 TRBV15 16 TGTGCCACCAGCAGAGAAGCGGGAGGTCCCACAGATACGCAGTATTTT CATSREAGGPTDTQYF
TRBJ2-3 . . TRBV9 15 TGTGCCAGCAGCGTAAGGTCAGGTTTCACAGATACGCAGTATTTT CASSVRSGFTDTQYF
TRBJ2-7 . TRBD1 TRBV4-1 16 TGCGCCAGCAGCTCTACTAAGACAGGGTACGTAAGCGAGCAGTACTTC CASSSTKTGYVSEQYF
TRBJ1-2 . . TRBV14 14 TGTGCCAGCAGCCAAGAGGAAGGGGTGTATGGCTACACCTTC CASSQEEGVYGYTF
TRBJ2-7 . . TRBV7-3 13 TGTGCCAGCAGCCCACAGTCGGGCTACGAGCAGTACTTC CASSPQSGYEQYF
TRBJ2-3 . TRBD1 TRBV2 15 TGTGCCAGCGGGATAAGGGGGCGTTTCACAGATACGCAGTATTTT CASGIRGRFTDTQYF
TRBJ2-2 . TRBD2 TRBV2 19 TGTGCCAGCAGTGAAAAAGCTAGCGGGATAGGGCCGAACACCGGGGAGCTGTTTTTT CASSEKASGIGPNTGELFF
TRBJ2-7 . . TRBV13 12 TGTGCCAGCAGCTTTTGGGCCTACGAGCAGTACTTC CASSFWAYEQYF
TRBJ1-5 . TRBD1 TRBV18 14 TGTGCCAGCTCACCGGGACAGGGTTATCAGCCCCAGCATTTT CASSPGQGYQPQHF
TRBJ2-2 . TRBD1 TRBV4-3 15 TGCGCCAGCAGCCAGAGGGACAGTAAGGGTGGAGAGCTGTTTTTT CASSQRDSKGGELFF
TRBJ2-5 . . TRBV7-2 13 TGTGCCAGCAGCTTAGAGGGGAGGAAGACCCAGTACTTC CASSLEGRKTQYF
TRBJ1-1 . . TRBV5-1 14 TGCGCCAGCAGCTCCTCCCTACAGCACACTGAAGCTTTCTTT CASSSSLQHTEAFF
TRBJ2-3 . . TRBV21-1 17 TGTGCCAGCAGCAAAAAGGTGGCGGGAGGGAAGACAGATACGCAGTATTTT CASSKKVAGGKTDTQYF
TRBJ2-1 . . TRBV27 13 TGTGCCAGCAGTTTATCGCCCGCTGGAGAGCAGTTCTTC CASSLSPAGEQFF
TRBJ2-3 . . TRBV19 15 TGTGCCAGTAGTGTCCTTTCGGGGGGCACAGATACGCAGTATTTT CASSVLSGGTDTQYF
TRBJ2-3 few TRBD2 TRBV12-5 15 TGTGCTAGTGGTAGCGGGGGGACAACCACAGATACGCAGTATTTT CASGSGGTTTDTQYF
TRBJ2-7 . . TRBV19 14 TGTGCCAGTAGTATCTTCAGGGAAAATGGCGAGCAGTACTTC CASSIFRENGEQYF
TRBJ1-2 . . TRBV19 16 TGTGCCAGTAGTACCGCCTCTCGGCCGTGGAACTATGGCTACACCTTC CASSTASRPWNYGYTF
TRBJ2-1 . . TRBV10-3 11 TGTGCCATCACAGGCGGGAATGAGCAGTTCTTC CAITGGNEQFF
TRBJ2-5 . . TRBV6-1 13 TGTGCCAGCAGTGAAGAGTTGCGGGGGACCCAGTACTTC CASSEELRGTQYF
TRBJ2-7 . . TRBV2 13 TGTGCCAGCGGAGGCCAGGTCCCCTACGAGCAGTACTTC CASGGQVPYEQYF
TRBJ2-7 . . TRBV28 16 TGTGCCAGCATCCCCTCCCTCGGGAGTTCCCCCTACGAGCAGTACTTC CASIPSLGSSPYEQYF
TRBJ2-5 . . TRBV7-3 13 TGTGCCAGCAGCTTAACGGGTGGGGAGACCCAGTACTTC CASSLTGGETQYF
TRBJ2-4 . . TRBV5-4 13 TGTGCCAGCAGCTTGGGTCAGGGGAGAGGTCAGTACTTC CASSLGQGRGQYF
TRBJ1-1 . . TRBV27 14 TGTGCCAGCAGTTTAGCAGGGGAGGGCACTGAAGCTTTCTTT CASSLAGEGTEAFF
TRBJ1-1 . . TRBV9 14 TGTGCCAGCAGCGTAGCAGGGGAGAACACTGAAGCTTTCTTT CASSVAGENTEAFF
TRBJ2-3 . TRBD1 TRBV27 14 TGTGCCAGCAGCTCGGGGACAGGGGGAGATACGCAGTATTTT CASSSGTGGDTQYF
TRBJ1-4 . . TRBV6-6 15 TGTGCCAGCAGTGAGAACCATCTTGCTAATGAAAAACTGTTTTTT CASSENHLANEKLFF
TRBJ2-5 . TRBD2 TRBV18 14 TGTGCCAGCTCACAGGGACTAGCGCAAGAGACCCAGTACTTC CASSQGLAQETQYF
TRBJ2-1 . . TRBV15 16 TGTGCCACCAGCAGAGAACAGGGTCTAGCGTCTGGTGAGCAGTTCTTC CATSREQGLASGEQFF
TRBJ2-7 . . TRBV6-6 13 TGTGCCAGCAGCAATACAGGGTCCTACGAGCAGTACTTC CASSNTGSYEQYF
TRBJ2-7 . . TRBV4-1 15 TGCGCCAGCAGCCAAGATCCCGGGGGTCCGGGCGAGCAGTACTTC CASSQDPGGPGEQYF
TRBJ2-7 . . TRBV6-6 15 TGTGCCAGCAGTTACTCAAAGTCGGGGGTCCGCGAGCAGTACTTC CASSYSKSGVREQYF
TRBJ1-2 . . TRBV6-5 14 TGTGCCAGCAGTTACTCGATTGACAGAGTTGGCTACACCTTC CASSYSIDRVGYTF
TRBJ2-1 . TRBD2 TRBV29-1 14 TGCAGCGTTCGGACTAGTTCCTCCTACAATGAGCAGTTCTTC CSVRTSSSYNEQFF
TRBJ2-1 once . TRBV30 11 TGTGCCTGGAGTGTGTACAATGAGCAGTTCTTC CAWSVYNEQFF
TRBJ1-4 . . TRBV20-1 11 TGCAGTGCTAGGAGGGATGAAAAACTGTTTTTT CSARRDEKLFF
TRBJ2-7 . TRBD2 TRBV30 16 TGTGCCTGGAGTGTTCGGTTTGATAGAGCGGGAGGGGTCCAGTACTTC CAWSVRFDRAGGVQYF